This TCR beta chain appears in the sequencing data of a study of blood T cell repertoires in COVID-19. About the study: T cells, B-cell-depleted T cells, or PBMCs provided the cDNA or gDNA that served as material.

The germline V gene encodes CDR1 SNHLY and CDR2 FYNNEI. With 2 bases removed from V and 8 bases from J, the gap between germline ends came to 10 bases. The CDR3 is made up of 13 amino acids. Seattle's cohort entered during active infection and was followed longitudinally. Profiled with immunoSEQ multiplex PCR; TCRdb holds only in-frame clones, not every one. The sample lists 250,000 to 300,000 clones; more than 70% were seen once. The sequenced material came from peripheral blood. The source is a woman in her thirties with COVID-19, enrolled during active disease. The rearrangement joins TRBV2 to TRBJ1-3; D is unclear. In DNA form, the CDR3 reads TGTGCCAGCAGTGAATTGGGGAGGGACACCATATATTTT. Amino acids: CASSELGRDTIYF.